This T cell receptor (beta chain) appears in the sequencing data of a study of beta chain features in type 1 diabetes. Regarding the study as a whole: In the patient group, naive, central memory and Treg TCRB repertoires seemed more alike than in the healthy donor group. In every one of the four CD4+ subsets, TCRB CDR3s were moderately but significantly shorter in Type 1 diabetes patients.

Every isolated RNA sample was fully reverse transcribed, so sequencing captured expressed TCRB transcripts. Naive, central memory and regulatory T cell samples averaged about 3.57 million reads. The table came from immunoSEQ multiplex PCR; TCRdb's copy has only in-frame clones and leaves some out. The sample lists about 340,000 clones; about 13% were seen once. This clone was picked up one time. Its antigen is currently unknown. The receptor was derived from a woman aged 18-29 years with type 1 diabetes. Input material: naive CD4+ T cells from blood.

CDR3 DNA: TGTGCCAGCTCACCACGTCAGGGAAGGGGCACTGAAGCTTTCTTT. Protein: CASSPRQGRGTEAFF. The chain employs TRBV18 and TRBJ1-1; the D gene is possibly TRBD1 (5 bases). The CDR3 totals 15 residues. The ends were cut back, 1 base at V and 4 bases at J, with 13 bases in the middle. CDR1 and CDR2 from the germline V gene are KGHSH and LQKENI.